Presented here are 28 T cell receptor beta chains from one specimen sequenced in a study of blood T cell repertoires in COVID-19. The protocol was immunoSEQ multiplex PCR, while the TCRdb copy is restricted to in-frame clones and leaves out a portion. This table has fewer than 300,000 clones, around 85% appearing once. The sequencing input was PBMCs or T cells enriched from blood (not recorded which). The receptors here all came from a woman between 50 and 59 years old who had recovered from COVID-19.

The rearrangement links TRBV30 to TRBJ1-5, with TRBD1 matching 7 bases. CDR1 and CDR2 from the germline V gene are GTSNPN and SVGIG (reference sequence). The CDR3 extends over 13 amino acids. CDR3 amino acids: CAYQGQQYQPQHF. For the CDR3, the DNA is TGTGCTTACCAGGGACAGCAATATCAGCCCCAGCATTTT.

The CDR3 loop is CAWSLGRNNQPQHF. The CDR3 coding sequence is TGTGCCTGGAGTTTGGGCCGTAATAATCAGCCCCAGCATTTT. The chain links TRBV30 to TRBJ1-5, with no clear D. The length of the CDR3 is 14 residues. V was cut by 2 bases and J by 4 bases, with 12 bases left in between. Germline V gene sequence: CDR1 GTSNPN, CDR2 SVGIG (reference sequence).

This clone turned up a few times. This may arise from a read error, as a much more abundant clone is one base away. CDR3 coding DNA: TGTGCCAGCAGTGACGGGACAGGGAGCACAGATACGCAGTATTTT. Translation gives CASSDGTGSTDTQYF. The chain links TRBV6-4 to TRBJ2-3, with 9 bases fitting TRBD1. The trim removed 2 bases at V and 0 bases at J, leaving 0 bases unmatched. CDR1 and CDR2 from the germline V gene are MRHNA and SNTAGT. The CDR3 consists of 15 residues.

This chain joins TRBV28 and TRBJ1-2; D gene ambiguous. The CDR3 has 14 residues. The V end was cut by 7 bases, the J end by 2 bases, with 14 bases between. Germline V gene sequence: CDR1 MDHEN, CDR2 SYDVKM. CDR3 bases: TGTGCCAGCACAACAGAGATGGGCAACTATGGCTACACCTTC. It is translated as CASTTEMGNYGYTF.

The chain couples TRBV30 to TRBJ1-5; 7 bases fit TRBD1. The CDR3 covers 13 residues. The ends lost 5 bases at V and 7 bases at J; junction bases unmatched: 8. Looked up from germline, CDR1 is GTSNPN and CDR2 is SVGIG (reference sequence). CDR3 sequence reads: CAWDGAGGQPQHF. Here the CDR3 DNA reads TGTGCCTGGGACGGGGCAGGGGGACAGCCCCAGCATTTT.

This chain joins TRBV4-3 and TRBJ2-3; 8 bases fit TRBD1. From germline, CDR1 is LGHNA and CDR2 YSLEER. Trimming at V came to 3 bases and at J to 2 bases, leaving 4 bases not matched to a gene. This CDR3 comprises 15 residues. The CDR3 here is CASSQVGQATDTQYF. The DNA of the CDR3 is TGCGCCAGCAGCCAGGTGGGACAGGCCACAGATACGCAGTATTTT.

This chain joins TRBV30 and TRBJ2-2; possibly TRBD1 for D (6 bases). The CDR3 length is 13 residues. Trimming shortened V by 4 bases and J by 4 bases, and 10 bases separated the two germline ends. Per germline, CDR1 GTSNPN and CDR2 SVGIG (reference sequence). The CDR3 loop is CAWTRTVTGELFF. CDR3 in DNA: TGTGCCTGGACGCGGACAGTCACCGGGGAGCTGTTTTTT.

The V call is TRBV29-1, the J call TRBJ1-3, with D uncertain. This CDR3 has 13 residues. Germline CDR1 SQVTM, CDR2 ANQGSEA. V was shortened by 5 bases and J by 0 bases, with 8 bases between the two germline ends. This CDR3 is CSVRVPSGNTIYF. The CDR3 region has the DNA TGCAGCGTTCGGGTACCCTCTGGAAACACCATATATTTT. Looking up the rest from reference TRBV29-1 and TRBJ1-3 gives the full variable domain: SAVISQKPSRDICQRGTSLTIQCQVDSQVTMMFWYRQQPGQSLTLIATANQGSEATYESGFVIDKFPISRPNLTFSTLTVSNMSPEDSSIYLCSVRVPSGNTIYFGEGSWLTVV.

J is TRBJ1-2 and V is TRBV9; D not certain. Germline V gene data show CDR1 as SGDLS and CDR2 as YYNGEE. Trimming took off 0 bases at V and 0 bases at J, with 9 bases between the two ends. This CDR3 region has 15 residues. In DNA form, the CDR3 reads TGTGCCAGCAGCGTAGGTGGCAGGCCTAACTATGGCTACACCTTC. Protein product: CASSVGGRPNYGYTF.

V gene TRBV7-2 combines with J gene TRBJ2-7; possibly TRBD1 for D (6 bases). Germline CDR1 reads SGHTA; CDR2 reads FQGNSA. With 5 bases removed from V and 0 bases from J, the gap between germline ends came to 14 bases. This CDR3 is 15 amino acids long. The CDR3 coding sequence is TGTGCCAGCAGCCTCAGGGGCCACCCCTCCTACGAGCAGTACTTC. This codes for CASSLRGHPSYEQYF.

In DNA form, the CDR3 reads TGTGCCAGCAGCCCCGGGAACGGGGAGCTGTTTTTT. Translation: CASSPGNGELFF. The chain links TRBV7-2 to TRBJ2-2, with D tentatively TRBD2 (5 bases). The V and J ends lost 5 bases and 7 bases respectively, with 8 bases between them. This CDR3 has 12 amino acids. Germline V gene data show CDR1 as SGHTA and CDR2 as FQGNSA.

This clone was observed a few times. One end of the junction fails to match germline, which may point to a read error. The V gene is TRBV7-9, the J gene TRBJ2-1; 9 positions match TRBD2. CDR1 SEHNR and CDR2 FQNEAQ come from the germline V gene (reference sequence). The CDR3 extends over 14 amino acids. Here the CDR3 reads CASSLAGRYNEQFF. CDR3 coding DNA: TGTGCCAGCAGCCTAGCGGGGAGATACAATGAGCAGTTCTTC. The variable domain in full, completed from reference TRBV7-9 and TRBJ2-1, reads DTGVSQNPRHKITKRGQNVTFRCDPISEHNRLYWYRQTLGQGPEFLTYFQNEAQLEKSRLLSDRFSAERPKGSFSTLEIQRTEQGDSAMYLCASSLAGRYNEQFFGPGTRLTVL.

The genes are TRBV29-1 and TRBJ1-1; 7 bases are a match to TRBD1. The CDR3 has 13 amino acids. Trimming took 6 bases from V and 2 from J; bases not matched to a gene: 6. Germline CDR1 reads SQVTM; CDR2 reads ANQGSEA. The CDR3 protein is CSVGQRDNTEAFF. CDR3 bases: TGCAGCGTGGGACAGCGAGACAACACTGAAGCTTTCTTT.

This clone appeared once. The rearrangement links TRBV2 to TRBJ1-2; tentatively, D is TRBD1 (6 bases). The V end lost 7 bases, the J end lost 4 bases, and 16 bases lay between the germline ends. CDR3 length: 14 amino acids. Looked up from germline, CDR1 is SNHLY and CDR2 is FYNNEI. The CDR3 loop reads CASIGAGGVYGYTF. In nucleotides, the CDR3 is TGTGCCAGCATCGGGGCGGGGGGCGTCTATGGCTACACCTTC.

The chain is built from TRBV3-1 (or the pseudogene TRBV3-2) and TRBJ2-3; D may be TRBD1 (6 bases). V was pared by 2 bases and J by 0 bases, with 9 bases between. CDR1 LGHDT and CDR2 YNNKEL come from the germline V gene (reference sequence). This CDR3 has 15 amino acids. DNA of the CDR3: TGTGCCAGCAGCCAAAGAGGGGGTAGCACAGATACGCAGTATTTT. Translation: CASSQRGGSTDTQYF.

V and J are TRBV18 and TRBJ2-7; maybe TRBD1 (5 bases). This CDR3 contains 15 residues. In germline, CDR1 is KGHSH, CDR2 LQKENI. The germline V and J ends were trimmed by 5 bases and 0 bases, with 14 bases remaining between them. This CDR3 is CASSIRQDTSYEQYF. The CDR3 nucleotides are TGTGCCAGCTCAATTCGCCAGGACACCTCCTACGAGCAGTACTTC.

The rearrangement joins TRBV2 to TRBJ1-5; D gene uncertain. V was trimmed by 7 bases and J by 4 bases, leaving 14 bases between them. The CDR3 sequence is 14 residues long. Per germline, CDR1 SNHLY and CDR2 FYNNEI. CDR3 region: CASNSSPGNQPQHF. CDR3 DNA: TGTGCCAGCAATTCGAGCCCGGGGAATCAGCCCCAGCATTTT.

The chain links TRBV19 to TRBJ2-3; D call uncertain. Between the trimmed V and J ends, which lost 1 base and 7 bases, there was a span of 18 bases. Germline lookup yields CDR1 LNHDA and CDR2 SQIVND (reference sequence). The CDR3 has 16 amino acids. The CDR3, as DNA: TGTGCCAGTAGTATAGTTTCTTCGAGTTTTCCCTATACGCAGTATTTT. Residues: CASSIVSSSFPYTQYF.

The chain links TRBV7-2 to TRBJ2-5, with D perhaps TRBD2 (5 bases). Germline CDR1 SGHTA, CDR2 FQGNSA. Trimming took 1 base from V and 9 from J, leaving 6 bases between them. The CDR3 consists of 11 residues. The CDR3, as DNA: TGTGCCAGCAGCTTAGGAGCGGCCCAGTACTTC. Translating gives CASSLGAAQYF.

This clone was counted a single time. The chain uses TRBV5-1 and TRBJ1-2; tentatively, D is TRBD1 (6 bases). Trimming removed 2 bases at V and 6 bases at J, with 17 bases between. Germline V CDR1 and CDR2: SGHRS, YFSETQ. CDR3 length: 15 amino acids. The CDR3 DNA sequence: TGCGCCAGCAGCTTAACAGGGCTTCCGGAAGATGGCTACACCTTC. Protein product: CASSLTGLPEDGYTF.

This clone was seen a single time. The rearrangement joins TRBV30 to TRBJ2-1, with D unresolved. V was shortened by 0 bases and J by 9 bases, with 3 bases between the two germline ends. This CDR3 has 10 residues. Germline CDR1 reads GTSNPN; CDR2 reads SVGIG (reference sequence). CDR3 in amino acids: CAWSVSEQFF. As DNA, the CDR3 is TGTGCCTGGAGTGTTAGTGAGCAGTTCTTC.

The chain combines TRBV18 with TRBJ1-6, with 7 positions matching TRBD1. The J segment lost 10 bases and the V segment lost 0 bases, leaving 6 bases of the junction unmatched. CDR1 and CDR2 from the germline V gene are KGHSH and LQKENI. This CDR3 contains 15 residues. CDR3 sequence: CASSPPKGANSPLHF. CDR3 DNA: TGTGCCAGCTCACCACCGAAGGGGGCCAACTCACCCCTCCACTTT.

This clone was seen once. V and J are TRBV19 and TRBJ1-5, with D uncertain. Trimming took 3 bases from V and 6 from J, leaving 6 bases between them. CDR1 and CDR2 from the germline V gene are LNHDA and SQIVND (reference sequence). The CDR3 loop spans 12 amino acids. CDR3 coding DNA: TGTGCCAGTAGTATCGGTGGTCAGCCCCAGCATTTT. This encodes CASSIGGQPQHF.

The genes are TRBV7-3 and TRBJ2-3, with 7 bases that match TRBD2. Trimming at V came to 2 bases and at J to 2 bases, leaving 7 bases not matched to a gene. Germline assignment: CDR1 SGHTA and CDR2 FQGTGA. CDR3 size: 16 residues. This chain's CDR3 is CASSLGASGATDTQYF. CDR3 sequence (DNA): TGTGCCAGCAGCTTAGGGGCCAGCGGGGCCACAGATACGCAGTATTTT.

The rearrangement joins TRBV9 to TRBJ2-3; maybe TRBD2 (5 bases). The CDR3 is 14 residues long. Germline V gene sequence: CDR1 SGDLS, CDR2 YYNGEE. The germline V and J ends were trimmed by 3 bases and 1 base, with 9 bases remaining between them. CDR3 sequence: CASSASGGTDTQYF. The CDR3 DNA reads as TGTGCCAGCAGCGCGAGCGGAGGCACAGATACGCAGTATTTT.

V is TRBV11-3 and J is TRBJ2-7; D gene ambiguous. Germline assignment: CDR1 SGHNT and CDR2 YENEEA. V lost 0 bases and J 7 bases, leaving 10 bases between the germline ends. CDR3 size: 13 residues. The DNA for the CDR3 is TGTGCCAGCAGCTTAGATCCGCTCCGGGAGCAGTACTTC. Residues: CASSLDPLREQYF. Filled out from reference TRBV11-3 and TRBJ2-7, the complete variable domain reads EAGVVQSPRYKIIEKKQPVAFWCNPISGHNTLYWYLQNLGQGPELLIRYENEEAVDDSQLPKDRFSAERLKGVDSTLKIQPAELGDSAVYLCASSLDPLREQYFGPGTRLTVT.

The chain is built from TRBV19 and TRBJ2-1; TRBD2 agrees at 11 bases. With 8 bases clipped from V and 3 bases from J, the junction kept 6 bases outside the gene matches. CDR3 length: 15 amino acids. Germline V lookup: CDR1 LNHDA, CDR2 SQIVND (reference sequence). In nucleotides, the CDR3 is TGTGCCAGTTGTTCTCTAGCGGGAGGCTACAATGAGCAGTTCTTC. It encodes CASCSLAGGYNEQFF.

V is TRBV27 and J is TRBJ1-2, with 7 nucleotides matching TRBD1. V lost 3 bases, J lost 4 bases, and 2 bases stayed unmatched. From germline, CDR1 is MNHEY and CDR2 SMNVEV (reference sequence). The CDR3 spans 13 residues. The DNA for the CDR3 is TGTGCCAGCAGTTTTGCAGGGGGCTATGGCTACACCTTC. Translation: CASSFAGGYGYTF.